The entry below gives a single TCR beta chain sequence along with its context. The antigen is unknown. The data originate from a study of siplizumab effects on memory and regulatory T cells. Whole-study results and caveats: Under siplizumab, alloreactive sequences traced to unstimulated CD4+ memory cells were significantly reduced. Left unconfirmed was the suppressive function of proliferating Tregs from siplizumab cultures. Roughly 80-95% of dividing CD4+ or CD8+ clones were without an attributable naive or memory phenotype.

V was trimmed by 5 bases and J by 5 bases, leaving 16 bases between them. This CDR3 is built from 14 residues. Germline-derived CDR1 and CDR2 are SGHRS and YFSETQ. Profiling relied on immunoSEQ multiplex PCR, and the TCRdb table lists in-frame clones only, not all of them. The data hold 90,000 to 130,000 clones, with around 90% observed a single time. The chain combines TRBV5-1 with TRBJ1-1; D may be TRBD1 (6 bases). The specimen was CD4+ T cells sorted from blood. The sequence derives from a human donor in good health. CDR3 protein: CASSHGGGATEAFF. The CDR3, as DNA: TGCGCCAGCAGTCACGGGGGCGGTGCGACTGAAGCTTTCTTT.